This T cell receptor beta chain is from a study of blood T cells in healthy people across ages. General study results and limits: A roughly linear fall in TCR beta diversity per million T cells was seen with increasing age.

CDR3 length: 13 amino acids. The germline V gene encodes CDR1 SGHRS and CDR2 YFSETQ. J lost 1 base, V lost 7 bases, and 1 base had no gene match. For the second PCR, which ran for about 7 to 11 cycles, a sample-barcoded 5' primer and a J-beta primer mix were used. A single record per CDR3 protein comes from TCRdb applying MiXCR to the 5' RACE reads. The table lists about 650,000 distinct CDR3 sequences, approximately 52% of them singletons. A few counts support this clonotype. Its antigen is currently unknown. The gene calls are TRBV5-1 and TRBJ2-2; 7 bases map to TRBD1. The sequence came from an elderly woman in good health. The specimen was blood. The CDR3 nucleotides are TGCGCCAGCTGGACAGGGAACACCGGGGAGCTGTTTTTT. It codes for CASWTGNTGELFF.